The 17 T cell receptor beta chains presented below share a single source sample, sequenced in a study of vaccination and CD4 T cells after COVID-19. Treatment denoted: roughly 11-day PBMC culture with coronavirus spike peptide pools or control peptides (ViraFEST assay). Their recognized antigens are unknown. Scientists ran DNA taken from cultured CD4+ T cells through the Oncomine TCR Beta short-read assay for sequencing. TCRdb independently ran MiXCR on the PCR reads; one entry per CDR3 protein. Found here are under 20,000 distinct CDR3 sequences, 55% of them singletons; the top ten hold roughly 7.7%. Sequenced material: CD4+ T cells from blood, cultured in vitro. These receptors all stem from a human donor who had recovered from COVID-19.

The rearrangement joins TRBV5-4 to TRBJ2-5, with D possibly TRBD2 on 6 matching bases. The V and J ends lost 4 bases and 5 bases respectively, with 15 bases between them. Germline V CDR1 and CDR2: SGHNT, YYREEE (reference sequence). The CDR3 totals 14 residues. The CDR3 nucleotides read TGTGCCAGCAGCCACGGACTATTCAGGGAGACCCAGTACTTC. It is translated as CASSHGLFRETQYF.

CDR3 DNA: TGTGCCACCTCGACCGTGACCCTGAACACTGAAGCTTTCTTT. This encodes CATSTVTLNTEAFF. This chain connects TRBV11-3 to TRBJ1-1; D remains unclear. This CDR3 spans 14 amino acids. The V end was cut by 10 bases, the J end by 0 bases, with 15 bases between. The germline V gene encodes CDR1 SGHNT and CDR2 YENEEA.

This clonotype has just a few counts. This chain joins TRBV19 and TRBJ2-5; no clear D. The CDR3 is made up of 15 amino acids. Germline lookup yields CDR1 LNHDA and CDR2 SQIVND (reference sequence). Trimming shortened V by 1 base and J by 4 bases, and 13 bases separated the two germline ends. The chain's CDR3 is CASSIVPGVAETQYF. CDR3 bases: TGTGCCAGTAGTATAGTTCCCGGTGTCGCAGAGACCCAGTACTTC.

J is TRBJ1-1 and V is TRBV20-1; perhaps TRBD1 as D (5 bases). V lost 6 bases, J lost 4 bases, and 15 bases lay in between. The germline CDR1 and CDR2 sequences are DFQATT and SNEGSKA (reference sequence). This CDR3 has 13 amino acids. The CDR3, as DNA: TGCAGTGCCAGAAGACAGATTTTCACTGAAGCTTTCTTT. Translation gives CSARRQIFTEAFF.

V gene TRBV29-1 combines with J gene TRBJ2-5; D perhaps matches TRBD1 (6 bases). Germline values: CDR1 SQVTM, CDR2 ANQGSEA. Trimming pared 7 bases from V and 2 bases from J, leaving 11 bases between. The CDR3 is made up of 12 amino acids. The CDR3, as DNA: TGCAGCGGCGGAAGGGGGCAAGAGACCCAGTACTTC. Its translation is CSGGRGQETQYF.

CDR3 protein: CASSEQVGTSNQHF. The CDR3 DNA sequence: TGTGCCAGCAGTGAACAGGTCGGGACATCTAATCAGCATTTT. The chain is built from TRBV2 and TRBJ1-5; a weak D match, TRBD1 (6 bases). The ends were cut back, 2 bases at V and 13 bases at J, with 18 bases in the middle. This CDR3 is built from 14 residues. Per germline, CDR1 SNHLY and CDR2 FYNNEI.

CDR3 DNA sequence: TGTGCCAGCAGCGGACAGGGGGCACGGAATTCACCCCTCCACTTT. It is translated as CASSGQGARNSPLHF. The chain employs TRBV2 and TRBJ1-6; 11 positions match TRBD1. J was trimmed by 7 bases and V by 6 bases; bases with no gene match: 5. There are 15 residues in the CDR3. Germline CDR1 SNHLY, CDR2 FYNNEI.

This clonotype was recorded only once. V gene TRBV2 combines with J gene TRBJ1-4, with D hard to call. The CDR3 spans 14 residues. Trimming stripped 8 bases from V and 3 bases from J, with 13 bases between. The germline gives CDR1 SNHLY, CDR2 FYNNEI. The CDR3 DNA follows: TGTGCCAGCTGTCTGGACCTAGCTAATGAAAAACTGTTTTTT. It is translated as CASCLDLANEKLFF. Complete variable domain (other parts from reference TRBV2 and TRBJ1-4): EPEVTQTPSHQVTQMGQEVILRCVPISNHLYFYWYRQILGQKVEFLVSFYNNEISEKSEIFDDQFSVERPDGSNFTLKIRSTKLEDSAMYFCASCLDLANEKLFFGSGTQLSVL.

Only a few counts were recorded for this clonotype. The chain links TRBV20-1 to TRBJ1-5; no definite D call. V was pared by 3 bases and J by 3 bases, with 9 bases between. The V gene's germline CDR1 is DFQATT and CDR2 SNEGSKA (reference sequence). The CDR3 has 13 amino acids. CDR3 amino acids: CSARSTDNQPQHF. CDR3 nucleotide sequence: TGCAGTGCTAGGAGTACTGACAATCAGCCCCAGCATTTT.

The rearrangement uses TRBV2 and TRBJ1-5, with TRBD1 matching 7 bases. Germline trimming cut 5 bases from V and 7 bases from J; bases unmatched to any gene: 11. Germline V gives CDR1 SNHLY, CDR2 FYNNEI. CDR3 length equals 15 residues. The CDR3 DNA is TGTGCCAGCAGTCTGGACAGGAATGGCAGGCAGCCCCAGCATTTT. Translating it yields CASSLDRNGRQPQHF.

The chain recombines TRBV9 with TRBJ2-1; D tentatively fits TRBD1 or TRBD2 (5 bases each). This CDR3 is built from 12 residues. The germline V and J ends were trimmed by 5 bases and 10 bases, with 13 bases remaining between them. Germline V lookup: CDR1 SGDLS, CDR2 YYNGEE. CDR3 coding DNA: TGTGCCAGCAGTAGTACCGGGACGGAGCAGTTCTTC. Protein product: CASSSTGTEQFF.

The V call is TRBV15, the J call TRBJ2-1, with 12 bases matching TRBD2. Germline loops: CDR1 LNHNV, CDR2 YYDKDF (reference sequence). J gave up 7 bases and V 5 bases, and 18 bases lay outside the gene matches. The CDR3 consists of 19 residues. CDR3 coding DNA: TGTGCCACCAGCCTTCCAGACGGGCTAGCGGGAGGGTGGGGAAATGAGCAGTTCTTC. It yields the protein CATSLPDGLAGGWGNEQFF.

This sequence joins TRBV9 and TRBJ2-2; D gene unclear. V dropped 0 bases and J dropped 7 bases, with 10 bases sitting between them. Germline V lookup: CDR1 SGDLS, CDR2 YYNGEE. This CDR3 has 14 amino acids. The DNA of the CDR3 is TGTGCCAGCAGCGTAGCGGTAGGTTTCGGGGAGCTGTTTTTT. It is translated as CASSVAVGFGELFF.

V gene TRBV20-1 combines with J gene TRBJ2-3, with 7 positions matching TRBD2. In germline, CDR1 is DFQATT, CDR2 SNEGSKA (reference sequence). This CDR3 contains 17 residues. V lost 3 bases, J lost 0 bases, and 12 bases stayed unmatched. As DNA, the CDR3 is TGCAGTGCTAGCGATTGGGAGGGCGTACCTAGCACAGATACGCAGTATTTT. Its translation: CSASDWEGVPSTDTQYF.

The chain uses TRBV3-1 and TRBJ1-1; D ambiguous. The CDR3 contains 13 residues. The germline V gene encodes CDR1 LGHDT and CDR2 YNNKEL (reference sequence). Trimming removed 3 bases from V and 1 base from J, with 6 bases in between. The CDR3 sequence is CASSQRRNTEAFF. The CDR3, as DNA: TGTGCCAGCAGCCAGCGACGGAACACTGAAGCTTTCTTT.

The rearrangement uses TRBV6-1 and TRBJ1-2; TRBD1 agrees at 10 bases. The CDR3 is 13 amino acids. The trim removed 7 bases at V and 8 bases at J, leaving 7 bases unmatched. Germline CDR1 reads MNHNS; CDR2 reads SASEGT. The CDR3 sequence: CASTGQGVEGYTF. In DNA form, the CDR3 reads TGTGCCAGCACCGGACAGGGGGTAGAAGGCTACACCTTC.

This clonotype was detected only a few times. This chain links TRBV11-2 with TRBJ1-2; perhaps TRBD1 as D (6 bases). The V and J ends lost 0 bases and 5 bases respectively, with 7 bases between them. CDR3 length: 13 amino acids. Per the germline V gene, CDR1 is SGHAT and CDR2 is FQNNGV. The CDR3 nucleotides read TGTGCCAGCAGCTTAGACAGGGGATATGGCTACACCTTC. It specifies CASSLDRGYGYTF.